These 29 T cell receptor beta chains came from one sample sequenced in a study of OX40 agonist ivuxolimab in advanced cancers. TCRdb's copy holds only in-frame clones and misses some; the assay was immunoSEQ multiplex PCR. The table shows some 50,000 clones, with more than 70% occurring only once. The starting material was CD4+ or CD8+ T cells sorted from blood, obtained in a trial of the OX40 agonist ivuxolimab. All receptors derive from an adult with an advanced solid tumor such as melanoma, head and neck, liver or kidney cancer.

This clone was recorded only once. The chain has TRBV29-1 and TRBJ2-2; D not resolved. Germline lookup yields CDR1 SQVTM and CDR2 ANQGSEA. This CDR3 comprises 13 residues. Trimming removed 4 bases from V and 4 bases from J, with 10 bases in between. The CDR3 here is CSVGRDPTGELFF. For the CDR3, the DNA is TGCAGCGTTGGTAGAGACCCCACCGGGGAGCTGTTTTTT.

J is TRBJ1-6 and V is TRBV18; D remains ambiguous. CDR1 KGHSH and CDR2 LQKENI come from the germline V gene. The length of the CDR3 is 16 residues. The germline V and J ends were trimmed by 6 bases and 0 bases, with 12 bases remaining between them. In DNA, the CDR3 is TGTGCCAGCTCGACCGGTTTGAGCTCCTATAATTCACCCCTCCACTTT. This translates into CASSTGLSSYNSPLHF.

The genes are TRBV28 and TRBJ1-5, with D perhaps TRBD1 (6 bases). V lost 3 bases to trimming and J lost 2 bases, with 11 bases between them. CDR1 and CDR2 (germline): MDHEN, SYDVKM. The CDR3 is made up of 15 amino acids. Here the CDR3 reads CASSFGRGGNQPQHF. The CDR3 DNA is TGTGCCAGCAGTTTTGGCAGGGGAGGCAATCAGCCCCAGCATTTT.

This clone has just one count. The chain recombines TRBV10-2 with TRBJ2-2; possibly TRBD1 for D (5 bases). This CDR3 is 14 amino acids long. In germline, CDR1 is WSHSY, CDR2 SAAADI. CDR3 sequence (DNA): TGCGCGACCAAGGGGTATTTGTCGTCCGGGGAGCTGTTTTTT. Residues: CATKGYLSSGELFF.

The chain links TRBV7-6 to TRBJ1-1; 7 nucleotides agree with TRBD1. Per the germline V gene, CDR1 is SGHVS and CDR2 is FNYEAQ. CDR3 size: 17 residues. With 5 bases clipped from V and 4 bases from J, the junction kept 16 bases outside the gene matches. The CDR3 sequence: CASSPLRRQGPSTEAFF. For the CDR3, the DNA is TGTGCCAGCAGCCCGCTTCGGAGACAGGGCCCGTCCACTGAAGCTTTCTTT.

The chain joins TRBV13 to TRBJ1-2, with D unclear. The CDR3 length is 17 residues. Trimming took off 5 bases at V and 5 bases at J, with 24 bases between the two ends. Looked up from germline, CDR1 is PRHDT and CDR2 is FYEKMQ (reference sequence). The CDR3 protein is CASSRNTRSGGPYGYTF. CDR3 in DNA: TGTGCCAGCAGCCGGAACACACGAAGTGGAGGACCTTATGGCTACACCTTC.

The gene calls are TRBV11-3 and TRBJ2-1; 10 bases line up with TRBD2. The CDR3 has 18 residues. With V trimmed by 4 bases and J by 5 bases, 14 bases remained unmatched. CDR1 and CDR2 (germline): SGHNT, YENEEA. The CDR3: CASSWSRPGTSVNNEQFF. CDR3 nucleotides: TGTGCCAGCAGCTGGAGTCGCCCCGGGACTAGCGTGAACAATGAGCAGTTCTTC.

V and J are TRBV11-3 and TRBJ1-2; D may be TRBD1 (6 bases). The ends were cut back, 1 base at V and 3 bases at J, with 15 bases in the middle. This CDR3 region has 16 residues. Looked up from germline, CDR1 is SGHNT and CDR2 is YENEEA. This CDR3 reads CASSLGNRVWDYGYTF. Here the CDR3 DNA reads TGTGCCAGCAGCTTAGGAAACAGGGTTTGGGACTATGGCTACACCTTC.

The chain combines TRBV5-8 with TRBJ1-2; 11 bases line up with TRBD1. This CDR3 has 17 residues. V gave up 0 bases and J gave up 7 bases; unmatched junction bases: 11. Germline V gene sequence: CDR1 SGHTS, CDR2 YDEGEE. This CDR3 reads CASSLEGQGALGSGYTF. As DNA, the CDR3 is TGTGCCAGCAGCTTGGAAGGACAGGGGGCGCTAGGGTCTGGCTACACCTTC. The full variable domain, its missing parts supplied by reference TRBV5-8 and TRBJ1-2, is EAGVTQSPTHLIKTRGQQATLRCSPISGHTSVYWYQQALGLGLQFLLWYDEGEERNRGNFPPRFSGRQFPNYSSELNVNALELEDSALYLCASSLEGQGALGSGYTFGSGTRLTVV.

The V and J genes are TRBV2 and TRBJ2-3; D uncertain. V was cut by 8 bases and J by 4 bases, with 10 bases left in between. The CDR3 spans 12 residues. Germline V CDR1 and CDR2: SNHLY, FYNNEI. CDR3 protein: CASPSLADTQYF. DNA of the CDR3: TGTGCCAGCCCCTCCCTCGCAGATACGCAGTATTTT.

The chain recombines TRBV6-1 with TRBJ2-5, with TRBD2 matching over 9 bases. V gave up 8 bases and J gave up 8 bases; unmatched junction bases: 6. CDR1 MNHNS and CDR2 SASEGT come from the germline V gene. CDR3 length equals 12 residues. The CDR3 region is CASWGSGRTQYF. The CDR3 region has the DNA TGTGCCAGCTGGGGTAGCGGGAGAACCCAGTACTTC.

The chain carries TRBV6-1 and TRBJ2-1; D ambiguous. The length of the CDR3 is 14 residues. Trimming took off 2 bases at V and 8 bases at J, with 13 bases between the two ends. CDR1 and CDR2 (germline): MNHNS, SASEGT. As DNA, the CDR3 is TGTGCCAGCAGTGAAAACGGATTCCTCGATGAGCAGTTCTTC. Translated: CASSENGFLDEQFF.

The chain is built from TRBV10-2 and TRBJ2-7; 9 bases are shared with TRBD2. With V trimmed by 5 bases and J by 6 bases, 11 bases remained unmatched. The CDR3 length is 15 residues. Germline loops: CDR1 WSHSY, CDR2 SAAADI. The CDR3 loop is CASSHSGGRASEQYF. DNA of the CDR3: TGCGCCAGCAGTCATTCCGGCGGGAGGGCCAGCGAGCAGTACTTC.

This chain links TRBV19 with TRBJ1-1; 7 bases agree with TRBD1. The CDR3 has 16 amino acids. V shed 3 bases and J 5 bases; nucleotides not matched to a gene: 12. Germline values: CDR1 LNHDA, CDR2 SQIVND (reference sequence). Written as DNA, the CDR3 is TGTGCCAGTAGTATCCGATGGACAGGCTCGGGAACTGAAGCTTTCTTT. Its protein product is CASSIRWTGSGTEAFF.

The chain joins TRBV7-8 to TRBJ2-7; possibly TRBD1 for D (6 bases). The V gene's germline CDR1 is SGHVS and CDR2 FQNEAQ. Trimming removed 5 bases at V and 5 bases at J, with 19 bases between. The CDR3 runs to 15 residues. The CDR3 coding sequence is TGTGCCAGCAGCCTCTCCGTCAGGGGCAGGAACGAGCAGTACTTC. The encoded protein is CASSLSVRGRNEQYF.

This chain joins TRBV18 and TRBJ2-2, with D hard to call. V lost 3 bases, J lost 0 bases, and 14 bases lay in between. The germline gives CDR1 KGHSH, CDR2 LQKENI. The length of the CDR3 is 17 residues. CDR3 bases: TGTGCCAGCTCACCCCAGACCACCCTCGCGAACACCGGGGAGCTGTTTTTT. Translated: CASSPQTTLANTGELFF.

The rearrangement uses TRBV6-6 and TRBJ2-5, with 7 bases that match TRBD1. The CDR3 is 15 residues long. Per germline, CDR1 MNHNY and CDR2 SVGAGI (reference sequence). With 6 bases clipped from V and 9 bases from J, the junction kept 16 bases outside the gene matches. As DNA, the CDR3 is TGTGCCAGCAGCCCTATAGGGGGCGCAGGCGTGGCCCAGTACTTC. As protein: CASSPIGGAGVAQYF.

The chain links TRBV12-5 to TRBJ1-1; perhaps TRBD1 as D (6 bases). V was cut by 1 base and J by 0 bases, with 15 bases left in between. The CDR3 spans 17 residues. Germline values: CDR1 LGHNT, CDR2 FRNRAP. CDR3 DNA sequence: TGTGCTAGTGGTTTGGGGACAGTAATGGGTATGAACACTGAAGCTTTCTTT. This codes for CASGLGTVMGMNTEAFF. Full variable domain (rest looked up from reference TRBV12-5 and TRBJ1-1): DARVTQTPRHKVTEMGQEVTMRCQPILGHNTVFWYRQTMMQGLELLAYFRNRAPLDDSGMPKDRFSAEMPDATLATLKIQPSEPRDSAVYFCASGLGTVMGMNTEAFFGQGTRLTVV.

Written as DNA, the CDR3 is TGTGCCAGCAACAGGGATTTGAGCACAGATACGCAGTATTTT. Translation: CASNRDLSTDTQYF. The genes are TRBV6-5 and TRBJ2-3; D might be TRBD1 (6 bases). Per the germline V gene, CDR1 is MNHEY and CDR2 is SVGAGI. The CDR3 spans 14 residues. With 7 bases removed from V and 0 bases from J, the gap between germline ends came to 11 bases.

The gene calls are TRBV28 and TRBJ2-7, with D uncertain. Looked up from germline, CDR1 is MDHEN and CDR2 is SYDVKM. V gave up 7 bases and J gave up 0 bases, with 22 bases separating them. This CDR3 contains 17 residues. The CDR3 DNA follows: TGTGCCAGCACCACCGTTTGGCCTTTGACAAGCTCCTACGAGCAGTACTTC. This gives the protein CASTTVWPLTSSYEQYF.

This clone has a handful of counts. The V call is TRBV12-2, the J call TRBJ2-1; no check of the table's D call, TRBD1, against the DNA was made. TRBV12-2 is a recognized pseudogene. The CDR3 has 15 residues. The CDR3 is CASRRKTGSDNEQFF. In DNA, the CDR3 is TGTGCAAGTCGCCGTAAGACAGGTTCTGACAATGAGCAGTTCTTC.

The CDR3 DNA reads as TGTGCCAGCAGCCAAGATCATTCGGGGGGCCCCGATACGCAGTATTTT. Encoded protein: CASSQDHSGGPDTQYF. This chain links TRBV4-2 with TRBJ2-3, with D possibly TRBD2 on 7 matching bases. The germline V gene has CDR1 LGHNA and CDR2 YNFKEQ. This CDR3 is 16 amino acids long. The V and J ends lost 0 bases and 6 bases respectively, with 16 bases between them.

The chain links TRBV5-4 to TRBJ2-7; D might be TRBD1 (5 bases). The CDR3 is 15 amino acids. With 1 base removed from V and 4 bases from J, the gap between germline ends came to 15 bases. Germline-derived CDR1 and CDR2 are SGHNT and YYREEE (reference sequence). The CDR3 DNA is TGTGCCAGCAGCTTGTGGGGCGGAAACAAATACGAGCAGTACTTC. This gives the protein CASSLWGGNKYEQYF.

The gene calls are TRBV5-1 and TRBJ2-3, with 11 bases fitting TRBD2. Germline V CDR1 and CDR2: SGHRS, YFSETQ. The CDR3 is 18 amino acids. J lost 1 base, V lost 4 bases, and 11 bases had no gene match. The CDR3 here is CASSPQRLLAGGTDTQYF. The CDR3 region has the DNA TGCGCCAGCAGCCCTCAGAGGTTACTAGCGGGGGGCACAGATACGCAGTATTTT.

The chain recombines TRBV7-6 with TRBJ2-1; D perhaps matches TRBD2 (5 bases). This CDR3 spans 14 amino acids. V was shortened by 5 bases and J by 10 bases, with 18 bases between the two germline ends. CDR1 SGHVS and CDR2 FNYEAQ come from the germline V gene. CDR3 protein: CASSLFGEKGEQFF. CDR3 in DNA: TGTGCCAGCAGCCTATTCGGGGAGAAAGGGGAGCAGTTCTTC.

The chain links TRBV7-6 to TRBJ2-5, with a tentative D call TRBD2 (5 bases). In germline, CDR1 is SGHVS, CDR2 FNYEAQ. V dropped 1 base and J dropped 5 bases, with 11 bases sitting between them. CDR3 length: 14 residues. The CDR3 loop reads CASSLVRGPETQYF. DNA of the CDR3: TGTGCCAGCAGCTTAGTTCGGGGTCCTGAGACCCAGTACTTC.

The chain combines TRBV6-5 with TRBJ2-2; 8 nucleotides agree with TRBD1. The germline V gene has CDR1 MNHEY and CDR2 SVGAGI. The V and J ends lost 6 bases and 7 bases, in that order; junction bases with no gene match: 4. The CDR3 runs 13 residues. The CDR3 DNA reads as TGTGCCAGCAGACCGGACAGGGTCGGGGAGCTGTTTTTT. This sequence encodes CASRPDRVGELFF.

The rearrangement joins TRBV11-3 to TRBJ2-1; D gene unclear. This CDR3 is built from 17 residues. V dropped 1 base and J dropped 0 bases, with 13 bases sitting between them. CDR1 and CDR2 (germline): SGHNT, YENEEA. CDR3 region: CASSLVAGPSSYNEQFF. The CDR3 nucleotides are TGTGCCAGCAGCTTAGTGGCCGGTCCTAGCTCCTACAATGAGCAGTTCTTC.

The chain joins TRBV21-1 to TRBJ1-1; no check of the table's D call, TRBD1, against the DNA was made. TRBV21-1 is listed as a pseudogene. The CDR3 has 17 residues. DNA for the CDR3: TGTGCCAGCAGCAAAAGGCCATCGACAGGGGGGAACACTGAAGCTTTCTTT. It encodes CASSKRPSTGGNTEAFF.